The 11 T cell receptor beta chains presented below share a single source sample, sequenced in a study of Ad26.COV2.S vaccination and SARS-CoV-2 variants. Documented treatment: some 20 received Ad26.COV2.S at low or high dose, single or two shots; roughly 5 received placebo; per-sample allocation not given. Vaccine and placebo recipients were sampled on day 63 after the first injection. Some clones are missing from TCRdb's copy, which holds only in-frame ones; the method was immunoSEQ multiplex PCR. Of about 420,000 clones listed, approximately 87% are singletons. This specimen was peripheral blood, taken in a trial of Ad26.COV2.S vaccine versus placebo. The receptors derive from a person between 18 and 65 years old who received the Ad26.COV2.S COVID-19 vaccine or a placebo.

The chain is built from TRBV27 and TRBJ2-2; 11 nucleotides align to TRBD2. The junction had 2 bases not matched to a gene; V was cut back by 5 bases and J by 3 bases. Germline-derived CDR1 and CDR2 are MNHEY and SMNVEV (reference sequence). This CDR3 is built from 15 residues. CDR3 residues: CASSHSGRDTGELFF. The CDR3 DNA is TGTGCCAGCAGTCATAGCGGGAGGGACACCGGGGAGCTGTTTTTT.

This clone has a single count. The rearrangement joins TRBV2 to TRBJ2-5; D is tentatively TRBD1 or TRBD2 (5 bases each). Per germline, CDR1 SNHLY and CDR2 FYNNEI. With 0 bases removed from V and 0 bases from J, the gap between germline ends came to 11 bases. This CDR3 is 16 amino acids long. The CDR3 reads CASSEASGRNQETQYF. The DNA for the CDR3 is TGTGCCAGCAGTGAAGCGTCGGGACGAAACCAAGAGACCCAGTACTTC.

This clone was counted only a few times. CDR3 loop: CAISEDTARDGYTF. The CDR3 DNA is TGTGCCATCAGTGAGGACACGGCTCGAGATGGCTACACCTTC. This chain links TRBV10-3 with TRBJ1-2; unclear D gene. Trimming left V 2 bases short and J 6 bases short, with 13 bases between. The CDR3 is 14 amino acids. The germline V gene has CDR1 ENHRY and CDR2 SYGVKD.

This clone was seen a single time. The chain joins TRBV6-5 to TRBJ2-7; D may be TRBD1 (7 bases). V was shortened by 7 bases and J by 2 bases, with 12 bases between the two germline ends. There are 13 residues in the CDR3. Germline V CDR1 and CDR2: MNHEY, SVGAGI. CDR3 coding DNA: TGTGCCAGCAATACCAGGGGGGCCTACGAGCAGTACTTC. This codes for CASNTRGAYEQYF.

This rearrangement joins TRBV7-2 to TRBJ2-3; the match to TRBD2 covers 14 bases. The junction had 5 bases not matched to a gene; V was cut back by 5 bases and J by 4 bases. From germline, CDR1 is SGHTA and CDR2 FQGNSA. The length of the CDR3 is 16 residues. CDR3 coding DNA: TGTGCCAGCAGCACCGGACTAGCGGGGGGCGCAGATACGCAGTATTTT. Its translation: CASSTGLAGGADTQYF.

This clone was recorded only once. The V call is TRBV14, the J call TRBJ1-2; D is undetermined. The CDR3 spans 12 residues. V dropped 4 bases and J dropped 3 bases, with 6 bases sitting between them. CDR1 SGHDN and CDR2 FVKESK come from the germline V gene. CDR3 bases: TGTGCCAGCAGCCGTGACCACTATGGCTACACCTTC. It is translated as CASSRDHYGYTF.

This chain uses TRBV5-1 with TRBJ2-2, with D perhaps TRBD1 (6 bases). Germline V CDR1 and CDR2: SGHRS, YFSETQ. The ends were cut back, 0 bases at V and 5 bases at J, with 11 bases in the middle. The CDR3 spans 15 residues. The CDR3 spells CASSLGGHQTGELFF. In DNA form, the CDR3 reads TGCGCCAGCAGCTTGGGGGGACATCAAACCGGGGAGCTGTTTTTT.

J is TRBJ1-3 and V is TRBV4-1, with D uncertain. Germline CDR1 reads MGHRA; CDR2 reads YSYEKL. Deletions cut 0 bases from V and 4 bases from J, with 13 bases between. This CDR3 region has 16 residues. This CDR3 reads CASSQDNAALGNTIYF. As DNA, the CDR3 is TGCGCCAGCAGCCAAGATAATGCCGCCTTGGGAAACACCATATATTTT.

V gene TRBV28 combines with J gene TRBJ2-5; a weak D match, TRBD1 (6 bases). This CDR3 has 18 amino acids. In germline, CDR1 is MDHEN, CDR2 SYDVKM. V was trimmed by 6 bases and J by 4 bases, leaving 27 bases between them. CDR3 sequence: CASSPHNPLTGPRETQYF. CDR3 in DNA: TGTGCCAGCAGCCCACATAACCCGCTGACAGGACCCCGAGAGACCCAGTACTTC.

This chain joins TRBV5-5 and TRBJ2-1; the D gene is possibly TRBD2 (6 bases). This CDR3 is built from 16 residues. Trimming removed 2 bases from V and 4 bases from J, with 16 bases in between. Germline V lookup: CDR1 SGHKS, CDR2 YYEKEE (reference sequence). The CDR3 DNA is TGTGCCAGCAGCTTCTCAAGGGAGGATTTTTACAATGAGCAGTTCTTC. This encodes CASSFSREDFYNEQFF. Full variable domain (outside the CDR3, taken from reference TRBV5-5 and TRBJ2-1): DAGVTQSPTHLIKTRGQQVTLRCSPISGHKSVSWYQQVLGQGPQFIFQYYEKEERGRGNFPDRFSARQFPNYSSELNVNALLLGDSALYLCASSFSREDFYNEQFFGPGTRLTVL.

The chain has TRBV5-1 and TRBJ1-3; D gene uncertain. V was pared by 0 bases and J by 0 bases, with 10 bases between. Germline V gene sequence: CDR1 SGHRS, CDR2 YFSETQ. The length of the CDR3 is 16 residues. CDR3 coding DNA: TGCGCCAGCAGCTTGGTGTCAGAGAACTCTGGAAACACCATATATTTT. It yields the protein CASSLVSENSGNTIYF.